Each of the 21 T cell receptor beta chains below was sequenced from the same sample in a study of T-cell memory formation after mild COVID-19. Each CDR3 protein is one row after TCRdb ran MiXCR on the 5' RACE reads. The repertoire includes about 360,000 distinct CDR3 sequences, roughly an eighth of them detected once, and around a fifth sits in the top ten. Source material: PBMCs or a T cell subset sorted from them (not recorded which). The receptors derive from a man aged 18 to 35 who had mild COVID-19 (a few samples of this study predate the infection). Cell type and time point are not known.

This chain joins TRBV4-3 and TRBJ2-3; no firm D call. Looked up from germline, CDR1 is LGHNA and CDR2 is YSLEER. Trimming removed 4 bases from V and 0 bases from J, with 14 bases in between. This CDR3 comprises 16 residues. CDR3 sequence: CASSPLSHGSTDTQYF. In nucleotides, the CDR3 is TGCGCCAGCAGCCCGCTGAGCCACGGGAGCACAGATACGCAGTATTTT.

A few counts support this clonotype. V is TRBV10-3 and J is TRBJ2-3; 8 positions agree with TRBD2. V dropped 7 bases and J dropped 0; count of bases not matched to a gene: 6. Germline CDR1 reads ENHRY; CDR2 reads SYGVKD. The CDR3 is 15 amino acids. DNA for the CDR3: TGTGCCATCAAGCCGGGGGGGACTAGCACAGATACGCAGTATTTT. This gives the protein CAIKPGGTSTDTQYF.

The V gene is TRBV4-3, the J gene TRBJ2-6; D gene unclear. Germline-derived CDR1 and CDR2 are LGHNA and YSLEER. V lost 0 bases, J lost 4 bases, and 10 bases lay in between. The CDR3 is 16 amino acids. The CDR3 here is CASSQDTGTGANVLTF. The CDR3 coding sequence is TGCGCCAGCAGCCAAGATACCGGAACCGGGGCCAACGTCCTGACTTTC.

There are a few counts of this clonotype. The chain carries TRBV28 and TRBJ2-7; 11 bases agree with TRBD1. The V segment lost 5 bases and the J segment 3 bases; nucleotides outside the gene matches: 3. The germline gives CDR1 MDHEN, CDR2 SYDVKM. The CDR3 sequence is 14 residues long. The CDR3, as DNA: TGTGCCAGCAGTCCAGGGACAGGGGGCTACGAGCAGTACGTC. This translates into CASSPGTGGYEQYV.

CDR3 region: CASDPGRGLGYTF. DNA of the CDR3: TGTGCTAGTGACCCGGGCAGGGGGCTTGGCTACACCTTC. The chain employs TRBV12-5 and TRBJ1-2; 8 nucleotides match TRBD1. Germline V gene data show CDR1 as LGHNT and CDR2 as FRNRAP. The CDR3 loop spans 13 amino acids. Unmatched junction bases numbered 8, after V lost 7 bases and J lost 7 bases. Based on the CDR3 plus reference TRBV12-5 and TRBJ1-2, the full variable domain is DARVTQTPRHKVTEMGQEVTMRCQPILGHNTVFWYRQTMMQGLELLAYFRNRAPLDDSGMPKDRFSAEMPDATLATLKIQPSEPRDSAVYFCASDPGRGLGYTFGSGTRLTVV.

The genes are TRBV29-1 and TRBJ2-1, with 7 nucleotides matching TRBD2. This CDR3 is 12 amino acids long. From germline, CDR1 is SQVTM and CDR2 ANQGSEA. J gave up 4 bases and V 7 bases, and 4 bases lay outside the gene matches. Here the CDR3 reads CSGSSGYNEQFF. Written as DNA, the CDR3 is TGCAGCGGATCTAGCGGTTACAATGAGCAGTTCTTC.

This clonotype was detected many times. In DNA form, the CDR3 reads TGCAGTGCTCACTATTCTCTCTACGAGCAGTACTTC. Amino acid sequence: CSAHYSLYEQYF. The rearrangement links TRBV20-1 to TRBJ2-7; D ambiguous. Per germline, CDR1 DFQATT and CDR2 SNEGSKA (reference sequence). V was pared by 5 bases and J by 3 bases, with 11 bases between. This CDR3 region has 12 residues.

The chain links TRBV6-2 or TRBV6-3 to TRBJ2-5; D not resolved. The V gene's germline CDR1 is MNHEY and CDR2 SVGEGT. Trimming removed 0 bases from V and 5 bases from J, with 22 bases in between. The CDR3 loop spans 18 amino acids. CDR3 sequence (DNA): TGTGCCAGCAGTTACTCGATTCTCATCGGGTTCGGTGAGGAGACCCAGTACTTC. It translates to CASSYSILIGFGEETQYF.

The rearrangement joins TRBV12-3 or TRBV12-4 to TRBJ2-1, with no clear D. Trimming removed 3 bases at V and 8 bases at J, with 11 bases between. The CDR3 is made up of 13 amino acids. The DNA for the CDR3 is TGTGCCAGCAGTTTCTGGATCGGAGATGAGCAGTTCTTC. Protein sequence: CASSFWIGDEQFF.

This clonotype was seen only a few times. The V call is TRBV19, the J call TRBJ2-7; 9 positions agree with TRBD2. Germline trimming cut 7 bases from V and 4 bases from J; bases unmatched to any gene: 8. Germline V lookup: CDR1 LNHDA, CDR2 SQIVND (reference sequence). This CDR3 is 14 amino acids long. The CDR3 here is CASTLAGAPYEQYF. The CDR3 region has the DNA TGTGCCAGTACCTTAGCGGGAGCTCCATACGAGCAGTACTTC.

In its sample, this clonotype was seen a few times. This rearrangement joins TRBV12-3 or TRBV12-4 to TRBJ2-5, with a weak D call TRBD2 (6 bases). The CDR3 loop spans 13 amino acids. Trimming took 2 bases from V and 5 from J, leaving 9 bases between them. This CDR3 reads CASSLYGSETQYF. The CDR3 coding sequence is TGTGCCAGCAGTTTATACGGGAGCGAGACCCAGTACTTC.

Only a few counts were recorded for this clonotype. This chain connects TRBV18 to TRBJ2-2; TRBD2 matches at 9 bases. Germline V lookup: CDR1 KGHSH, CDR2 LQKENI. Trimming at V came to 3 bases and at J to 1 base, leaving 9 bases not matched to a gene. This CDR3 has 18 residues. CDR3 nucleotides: TGTGCCAGCTCACCCCTAAGCGGGGGGCTTATGAACACCGGGGAGCTGTTTTTT. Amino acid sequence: CASSPLSGGLMNTGELFF.

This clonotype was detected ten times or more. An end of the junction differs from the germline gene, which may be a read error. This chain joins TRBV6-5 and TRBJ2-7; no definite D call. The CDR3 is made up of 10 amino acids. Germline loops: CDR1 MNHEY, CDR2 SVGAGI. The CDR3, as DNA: TGTGCCAGCGGTTACCTTCCCTCGTACTTC. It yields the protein CASGYLPSYF.

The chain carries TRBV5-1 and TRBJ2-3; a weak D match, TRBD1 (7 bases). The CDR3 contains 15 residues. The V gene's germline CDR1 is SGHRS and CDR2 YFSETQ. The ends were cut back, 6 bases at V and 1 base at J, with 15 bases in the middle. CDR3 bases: TGCGCCAGCACCCTAGGGGGCGGGGGCACAGATACGCAGTATTTT. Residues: CASTLGGGGTDTQYF.

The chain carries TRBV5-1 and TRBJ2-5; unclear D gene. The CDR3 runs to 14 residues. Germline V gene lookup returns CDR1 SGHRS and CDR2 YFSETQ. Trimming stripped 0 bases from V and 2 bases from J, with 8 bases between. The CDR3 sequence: CASSLALQQETQYF. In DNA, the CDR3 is TGCGCCAGCAGCTTGGCCTTACAACAAGAGACCCAGTACTTC.

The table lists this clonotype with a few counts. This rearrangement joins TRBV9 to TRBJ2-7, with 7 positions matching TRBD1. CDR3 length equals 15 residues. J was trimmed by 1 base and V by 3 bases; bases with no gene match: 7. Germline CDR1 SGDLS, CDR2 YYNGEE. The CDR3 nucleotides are TGTGCCAGCAGCGCCACAGGGGAATTGTCCTACGAGCAGTACTTC. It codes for CASSATGELSYEQYF.

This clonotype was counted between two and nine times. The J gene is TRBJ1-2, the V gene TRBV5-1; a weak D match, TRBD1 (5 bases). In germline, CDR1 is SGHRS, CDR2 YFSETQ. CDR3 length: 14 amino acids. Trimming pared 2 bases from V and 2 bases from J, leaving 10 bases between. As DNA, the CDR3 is TGCGCCAGCAGCTTCTCGTCAGGGAACTATGGCTACACCTTC. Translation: CASSFSSGNYGYTF. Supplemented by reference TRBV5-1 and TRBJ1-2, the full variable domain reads KAGVTQTPRYLIKTRGQQVTLSCSPISGHRSVSWYQQTPGQGLQFLFEYFSETQRNKGNFPGRFSGRQFSNSRSEMNVSTLELGDSALYLCASSFSSGNYGYTFGSGTRLTVV.

CDR3 residues: CASSFGETYEQYF. The CDR3 DNA sequence: TGTGCCAGCAGCTTCGGGGAAACCTACGAGCAGTACTTC. This chain uses TRBV7-7 with TRBJ2-7; the D gene is possibly TRBD2 (5 bases). Germline CDR1 SSHAT, CDR2 FNYEAQ (reference sequence). V lost 3 bases, J lost 2 bases, and 8 bases lay in between. The CDR3 spans 13 residues.

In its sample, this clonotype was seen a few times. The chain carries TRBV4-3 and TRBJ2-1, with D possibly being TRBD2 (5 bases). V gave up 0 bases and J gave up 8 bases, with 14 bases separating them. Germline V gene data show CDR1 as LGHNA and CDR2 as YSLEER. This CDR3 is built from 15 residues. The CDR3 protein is CASSQEIRGGHEQFF. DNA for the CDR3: TGCGCCAGCAGCCAAGAGATACGGGGTGGGCATGAGCAGTTCTTC.

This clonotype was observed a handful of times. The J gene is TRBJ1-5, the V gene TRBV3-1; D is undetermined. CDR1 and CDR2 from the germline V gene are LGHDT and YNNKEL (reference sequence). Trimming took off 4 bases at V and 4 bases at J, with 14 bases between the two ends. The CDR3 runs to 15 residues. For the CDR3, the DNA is TGTGCCAGCAGCCCCACGGACGGACGGAATCAGCCCCAGCATTTT. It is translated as CASSPTDGRNQPQHF. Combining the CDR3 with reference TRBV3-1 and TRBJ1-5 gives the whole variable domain DTAVSQTPKYLVTQMGNDKSIKCEQNLGHDTMYWYKQDSKKFLKIMFSYNNKELIINETVPNRFSPKSPDKAHLNLHINSLELGDSAVYFCASSPTDGRNQPQHFGDGTRLSIL.

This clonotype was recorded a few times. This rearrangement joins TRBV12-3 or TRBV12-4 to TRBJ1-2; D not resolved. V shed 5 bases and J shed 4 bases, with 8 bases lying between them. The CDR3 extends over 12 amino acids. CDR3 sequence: CASSLELYGYTF. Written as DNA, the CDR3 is TGTGCCAGCAGTCTAGAACTCTATGGCTACACCTTC.